This T cell receptor beta chain was identified in a study of shared T cell receptors in the human thymus. TCRdb keeps only in-frame clones here, not all; method: immunoSEQ multiplex PCR. This table has under 700,000 clones, 70% to 80% appearing once. The CDR3 covers 20 residues. Germline assignment: CDR1 SNHLY and CDR2 FYNNEI. Trimming pared 0 bases from V and 1 base from J, leaving 22 bases between. Separately, the same data were catalogued under a study of human thymus T cells. As that report states: Those donating were healthy Finnish infants in corrective surgery for congenital heart defects. The related literature has documented a marked overlap of thymic repertoires among unrelated individuals.

Sequencing was done on a sample of thymocytes. The chain uses TRBV2 and TRBJ1-5; D may be TRBD1 (5 bases). This TCR was sampled from a boy younger than two with a congenital heart defect. The CDR3 region has the DNA TGTGCCAGCAGTGAAGCGCTGGGGGGTACGGAATATCGGAGCAATCAGCCCCAGCATTTT. Protein sequence: CASSEALGGTEYRSNQPQHF.